This T cell receptor beta chain was sequenced in a study of post-analysis software for immune sequencing data. Background on the study: Clinical courses comprised relapsing-remitting, secondary progressive and progressive-relapsing multiple sclerosis. Study conclusions and caveats: Controls significantly exceeded multiple sclerosis patients in normalized Chao1 diversity. Included in a set of several TRBV segments more frequent in patients than controls were TRBV5-6, TRBV5-1 and TRBV20-1. Batch-mates among the samples co-clustered strongly by F measure.

Remarks on this clonotype: The antigen remains undetermined.

The library was made from cDNA and included unique molecular identifiers. TCRdb re-analysed the PCR reads in MiXCR, keeping a single row per CDR3 protein. There are hundreds of thousands of distinct CDR3 sequences in the sample; 59% occur only once, and around 11% lies in the top ten. The germline V gene encodes CDR1 SNHLY and CDR2 FYNNEI. V was clipped by 1 base and J by 3 bases, with 12 bases between them. This CDR3 is 15 amino acids long. Sequenced sample: blood. The rearrangement uses TRBV2 and TRBJ2-5, with D perhaps TRBD2 (6 bases). The TCR sequence derives from a girl aged 2 to 9 with multiple sclerosis. For the CDR3, the DNA is TGTGCCAGCAGTGAAGATCTTGGCGGGGAAGAGACCCAGTACTTC. Its protein product is CASSEDLGGEETQYF.